These 20 T cell receptor beta chains were all obtained from the same sample, sequenced in a study of blood T cells in healthy people across ages (dated by TCRdb to between 2015 and 2016). Libraries were made using 5' RACE. The data were produced on an Illumina HiSeq 2500. A second PCR of about 6 to 11 cycles was performed with a sample-barcoded 5' primer and a J-beta primer mix. TCRdb handled the public reads itself, with Q25 trimming in fastp and clone calling in MiXCR, and kept productive beta chains. Here each entry gathers all rows of one CDR3 protein and keeps the most common genes and DNA. Recorded for this sample are about 730,000 distinct CDR3 sequences; about 40% of them occurred a single time. 20% to 25% of the sample is in the top ten clones. Sequencing input: blood. The receptors were gathered from a woman aged 55-70 years in good health.

The chain couples TRBV20-1 to TRBJ2-1; 7 nucleotides align to TRBD2. V shed 4 bases and J 5 bases; nucleotides not matched to a gene: 8. The CDR3 covers 14 residues. Looked up from germline, CDR1 is DFQATT and CDR2 is SNEGSKA (reference sequence). CDR3 loop: CSATGLVGHNEQFF. The CDR3 bases are TGCAGTGCTACCGGACTAGTCGGCCACAATGAGCAGTTCTTC.

This rearrangement joins TRBV6-1 to TRBJ2-6, with D possibly being TRBD1 (6 bases). The CDR3 consists of 19 residues. V was cut by 2 bases and J by 2 bases, with 19 bases left in between. The V gene's germline CDR1 is MNHNS and CDR2 SASEGT. For the CDR3, the DNA is TGTGCCAGCAGTGAAAGAGGGCAGGGGTTATCTACTGGGGCCAACGTCCTGACTTTC. It encodes CASSERGQGLSTGANVLTF.

A note on this clonotype: One junction end disagrees with the germline gene, perhaps due to a read error. The chain couples TRBV20-1 to TRBJ1-1; tentative D call: TRBD1 (6 bases). The CDR3 contains 12 residues. Germline CDR1 and CDR2: DFQATT and SNEGSKA (reference sequence). The CDR3 is CSATDSGTEAFF. CDR3 nucleotide sequence: TGCAGCGCTACGGACAGCGGCACTGAAGCTTTCTTT.

The genes are TRBV20-1 and TRBJ1-1, with D possibly being TRBD1 (5 bases). Germline values: CDR1 DFQATT, CDR2 SNEGSKA (reference sequence). The ends were cut back, 1 base at V and 3 bases at J, with 12 bases in the middle. The CDR3 runs 14 residues. Written as DNA, the CDR3 is TGCAGTGCTAGAGGTATCGGGGGGGACACTGAAGCTTTCTTT. It translates to CSARGIGGDTEAFF.

For this clonotype: One end of the junction is discordant with germline, which a read error may explain. The rearrangement links TRBV7-9 to TRBJ1-5, with unresolved D. The CDR3 sequence is 14 residues long. In germline, CDR1 is SEHNR, CDR2 FQNEAQ (reference sequence). The CDR3 protein is CASSSDLSSQPQHF. The DNA of the CDR3 is TGTGCCAGCAGCTCCGACCTTAGCAGTCAGCCCCAGCATTTT. The full variable domain, its missing parts supplied by reference TRBV7-9 and TRBJ1-5, is DTGVSQNPRHKITKRGQNVTFRCDPISEHNRLYWYRQTLGQGPEFLTYFQNEAQLEKSRLLSDRFSAERPKGSFSTLEIQRTEQGDSAMYLCASSSDLSSQPQHFGDGTRLSIL.

The chain joins TRBV20-1 to TRBJ2-4, with 9 nucleotides matching TRBD1. Germline loops: CDR1 DFQATT, CDR2 SNEGSKA (reference sequence). This CDR3 contains 14 residues. V was clipped by 0 bases and J by 3 bases; unmatched bases: 0. The CDR3 nucleotides read TGCAGTGCTAGAGAGACAGGGGGCAAAAACATTCAGTACTTC. Its protein product is CSARETGGKNIQYF.

This clonotype came up many times. The CDR3 sequence: CASSYGLAKNIQYF. DNA of the CDR3: TGTGCCAGCAGTTACGGTCTAGCCAAAAACATTCAGTACTTC. The chain joins TRBV6-2 or TRBV6-3 to TRBJ2-4; D call uncertain. The germline V and J ends were trimmed by 2 bases and 0 bases, with 5 bases remaining between them. The CDR3 extends over 14 amino acids. Per germline, CDR1 MNHEY and CDR2 SVGEGT.

A word on this clonotype: A much larger clonotype is one base distant, so this may be a read error. The chain employs TRBV29-1 and TRBJ2-5, with D possibly TRBD2 on 6 matching bases. Per the germline V gene, CDR1 is SQVTM and CDR2 is ANQGSEA. The CDR3 runs 11 residues. The ends were cut back, 4 bases at V and 11 bases at J, with 14 bases in the middle. The CDR3 coding sequence is TGCAGCGTTGCCGGGACTCTGGAGCAGTACTTC. Its translation is CSVAGTLEQYF.

The rearrangement links TRBV28 to TRBJ2-7; D is possibly TRBD2 (6 bases). This CDR3 spans 15 amino acids. Germline V CDR1 and CDR2: MDHEN, SYDVKM. Deletions cut 7 bases from V and 2 bases from J, with 18 bases between. The CDR3 nucleotides are TGTGCCAGCACTCCCTCCCCCCCGGGAGCCTACGAGCAGTACTTC. It translates to CASTPSPPGAYEQYF.

This chain joins TRBV7-2 and TRBJ2-3; TRBD1 agrees at 9 bases. The V gene's germline CDR1 is SGHTA and CDR2 FQGNSA. The CDR3 has 17 residues. The J segment lost 2 bases and the V segment lost 9 bases, leaving 15 bases of the junction unmatched. The CDR3: CARPGSLRDRATDTQYF. The DNA of the CDR3 is TGTGCCAGACCGGGGAGCTTGAGGGACAGGGCCACAGATACGCAGTATTTT. The complete variable domain, with remaining parts taken from reference TRBV7-2 and TRBJ2-3, reads GAGVSQSPSNKVTEKGKDVELRCDPISGHTALYWYRQSLGQGLEFLIYFQGNSAPDKSGLPSDRFSAERTGGSVSTLTIQRTQQEDSAVYLCARPGSLRDRATDTQYFGPGTRLTVL.

This clonotype was counted a single time. This sequence joins TRBV6-1 and TRBJ2-3; 10 bases agree with TRBD1. The germline V gene has CDR1 MNHNS and CDR2 SASEGT. The length of the CDR3 is 17 residues. The V and J ends lost 6 bases and 0 bases, in that order; junction bases with no gene match: 9. CDR3 nucleotide sequence: TGTGCCAGCAGCCAAAGACAGGGGGCGTCTAGCACAGATACGCAGTATTTT. Translated, it gives CASSQRQGASSTDTQYF.

J is TRBJ1-1 and V is TRBV20-1; maybe TRBD1 (5 bases). Germline V gene lookup returns CDR1 DFQATT and CDR2 SNEGSKA (reference sequence). The V end lost 3 bases, the J end lost 2 bases, and 16 bases lay between the germline ends. The CDR3 runs to 15 residues. The CDR3 loop is CSASDDLGVNTEAFF. Here the CDR3 DNA reads TGCAGTGCTAGTGACGATCTGGGGGTTAACACTGAAGCTTTCTTT.

This rearrangement joins TRBV29-1 to TRBJ1-2; 12 bases agree with TRBD1. The CDR3 length is 13 residues. Germline V gives CDR1 SQVTM, CDR2 ANQGSEA. The junction had 11 bases not matched to a gene; V was cut back by 8 bases and J by 10 bases. The CDR3 loop is CSSHGGQGADYTF. Here the CDR3 DNA reads TGCAGCTCCCACGGGGGACAGGGGGCTGACTACACCTTC.

The CDR3, as DNA: TGCGCCAGCAGCCAAGAGGCGGGAGCAAGGCAAGAGCAGTACTTC. Protein product: CASSQEAGARQEQYF. This chain connects TRBV4-3 to TRBJ2-5; 7 bases agree with TRBD2. CDR3 length: 15 amino acids. The germline V gene encodes CDR1 LGHNA and CDR2 YSLEER. V lost 0 bases and J lost 11; bases outside the gene matches: 12.

This chain joins TRBV28 and TRBJ1-2; D ambiguous. The V end lost 5 bases, the J end lost 1 base, and 11 bases lay between the germline ends. CDR1 is MDHEN and CDR2 is SYDVKM in the germline V gene. The CDR3 runs to 14 residues. CDR3 bases: TGTGCCAGCAGTCTTTTTCCAGATAACTATGGCTACACCTTC. Residues: CASSLFPDNYGYTF.

This clonotype turned up a few times. The chain joins TRBV20-1 to TRBJ2-5; TRBD1 matches 8 bases. The CDR3 contains 15 residues. Looked up from germline, CDR1 is DFQATT and CDR2 is SNEGSKA (reference sequence). Trimming at V came to 1 base and at J to 4 bases, leaving 8 bases not matched to a gene. The CDR3 loop is CSARGRQGAIETQYF. The DNA of the CDR3 is TGCAGTGCTAGAGGTCGGCAGGGGGCGATAGAGACCCAGTACTTC.

The rearrangement links TRBV28 to TRBJ2-7; weak D call: TRBD2 (6 bases). In germline, CDR1 is MDHEN, CDR2 SYDVKM. CDR3 length: 14 residues. The V and J ends lost 4 bases and 2 bases respectively, with 12 bases between them. The CDR3 nucleotides read TGTGCCAGCAGTTCGCACGGGAGTACCTACGAGCAGTACTTC. It encodes CASSSHGSTYEQYF.

This clonotype has a handful of counts. This chain uses TRBV20-1 with TRBJ1-2; D is undetermined. The CDR3 has 12 amino acids. V gave up 6 bases and J gave up 4 bases, with 12 bases separating them. Germline lookup yields CDR1 DFQATT and CDR2 SNEGSKA (reference sequence). The CDR3 coding sequence is TGCAGTGCCACAGTCGAGGGCTATGGCTACACCTTC. This sequence encodes CSATVEGYGYTF.

V usage is TRBV5-6 and J usage is TRBJ1-2; perhaps TRBD1 as D (6 bases). V lost 0 bases, J lost 3 bases, and 18 bases lay in between. From germline, CDR1 is SGHDT and CDR2 YYEEEE. The CDR3 runs to 17 residues. Written as DNA, the CDR3 is TGTGCCAGCAGCTTGGACTCGGGAGGGGGGACCCACTATGGCTACACCTTC. This translates into CASSLDSGGGTHYGYTF.

This clonotype came up many times. The CDR3 nucleotides read TGCAGCGCCGAGGGGGACAGGGGCTACGAGCAGTACTTC. This encodes CSAEGDRGYEQYF. This chain uses TRBV29-1 with TRBJ2-7; 10 positions agree with TRBD1. V dropped 7 bases and J dropped 3; count of bases not matched to a gene: 6. This CDR3 contains 13 residues. The germline gives CDR1 SQVTM, CDR2 ANQGSEA.